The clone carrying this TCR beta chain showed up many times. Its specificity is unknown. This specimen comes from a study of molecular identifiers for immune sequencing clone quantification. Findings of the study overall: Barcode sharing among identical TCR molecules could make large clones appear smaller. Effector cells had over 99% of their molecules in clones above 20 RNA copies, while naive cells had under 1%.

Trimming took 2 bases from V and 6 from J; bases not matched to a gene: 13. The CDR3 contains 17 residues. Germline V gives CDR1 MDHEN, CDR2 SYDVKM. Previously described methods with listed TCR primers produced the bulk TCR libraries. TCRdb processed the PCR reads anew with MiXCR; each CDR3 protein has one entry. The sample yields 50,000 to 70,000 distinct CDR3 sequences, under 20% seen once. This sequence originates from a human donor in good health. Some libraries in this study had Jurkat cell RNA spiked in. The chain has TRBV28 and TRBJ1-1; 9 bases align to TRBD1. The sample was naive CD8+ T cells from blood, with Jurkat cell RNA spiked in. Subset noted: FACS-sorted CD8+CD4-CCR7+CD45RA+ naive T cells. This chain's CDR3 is CASSLRGGTGWMAEAFF. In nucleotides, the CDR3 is TGTGCCAGCAGTTTACGGGGGGGGACAGGGTGGATGGCTGAAGCTTTCTTT. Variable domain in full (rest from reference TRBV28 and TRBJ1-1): DVKVTQSSRYLVKRTGEKVFLECVQDMDHENMFWYRQDPGLGLRLIYFSYDVKMKEKGDIPEGYSVSREKKERFSLILESASTNQTSMYLCASSLRGGTGWMAEAFFGQGTRLTVV.